This record covers a single T cell receptor beta chain. Its cognate antigen is unknown. This record belongs to a study of cytotoxic CD8 clonotypes in ibrutinib-treated CLL. Study-level background: With a range of 6 to 36, the median treatment time before response samples were taken was approximately 12 months.

V dropped 3 bases and J dropped 0 bases, with 12 bases sitting between them. There are 16 residues in the CDR3. Per germline, CDR1 LNHDA and CDR2 SQIVND (reference sequence). Investigators sought sequencing depths of between 1 in 200,000 and 1 in 1 million T cells. The data were produced by immunoSEQ multiplex PCR, yet TCRdb's version contains in-frame clones alone and is incomplete. The repertoire holds about 160,000 clones, more than 75% seen once, with approximately 2% in the top ten. Study-wide points: The public clonotypes identified were infrequent and showed contraction or stability on treatment.

The rearrangement links TRBV19 to TRBJ2-1, with D possibly being TRBD2 (5 bases). The sample here was PBMCs, taken after 12 months of ibrutinib treatment. This receptor was taken from a human donor with chronic lymphocytic leukemia. The chain's CDR3 is CASSIRTGSSYNEQFF. CDR3 nucleotides: TGTGCCAGTAGTATCAGGACGGGGAGCTCCTACAATGAGCAGTTCTTC. Combining the CDR3 with reference TRBV19 and TRBJ2-1 gives the whole variable domain DGGITQSPKYLFRKEGQNVTLSCEQNLNHDAMYWYRQDPGQGLRLIYYSQIVNDFQKGDIAEGYSVSREKKESFPLTVTSAQKNPTAFYLCASSIRTGSSYNEQFFGPGTRLTVL.